This T cell receptor (beta chain) was recovered during a study of control samples from healthy donors and cancer patients. The CDR3 loop spans 13 amino acids. V dropped 0 bases and J dropped 3 bases, with 6 bases sitting between them. Germline CDR1 and CDR2: SGDLS and YYNGEE. Only in-frame clones appear in the TCRdb table, and some are missing; sequencing was by immunoSEQ multiplex PCR. The data contain 150,000 or so clones, roughly 93% of them seen just once; the ten biggest clones take up under 7%. This chain joins TRBV9 and TRBJ1-2; D uncertain. Sequencing was performed on blood. This TCR came from a man younger than 30 in good health. CDR3 coding DNA: TGTGCCAGCAGCGTAGGTCAGGACTATGGCTACACCTTC. It specifies CASSVGQDYGYTF.